The next 18 T cell receptor beta chains were all read from a single sample in a study of shared clonotypes between healthy human individuals. Clones were read by immunoSEQ multiplex PCR, and TCRdb kept only the in-frame ones, dropping some. The sample yields about half a million clones, 75% to 80% seen once. Material for sequencing was PBMCs. These receptors originate from a woman in her 40s in good health. Some clones in this sample may be carry-over from other donors' samples.

The rearrangement joins TRBV28 to TRBJ1-1; D call uncertain. This CDR3 contains 13 residues. Germline CDR1 reads MDHEN; CDR2 reads SYDVKM. The ends were cut back, 5 bases at V and 0 bases at J, with 7 bases in the middle. CDR3 coding DNA: TGTGCCAGCAGTACCGACATGAACACTGAAGCTTTCTTT. Its translation: CASSTDMNTEAFF.

Turning to this clone: It is likely a read error: a sequence one base away is far more abundant. The chain employs TRBV15 and TRBJ1-1; D is possibly TRBD1 (5 bases). Germline lookup yields CDR1 LNHNV and CDR2 YYDKDF (reference sequence). There are 15 residues in the CDR3. The CDR3 nucleotides read TGTACCACCAGCAGAGTAGGGGCTAGGAACACTGAAGCTTTCTTT. This translates into CTTSRVGARNTEAFF.

This clone has at least ten counts. The CDR3 DNA sequence: TGTGCCAGCAGCCCGGGGACAGGGGAGGTTGAAAAACTGTTTTTT. Translation: CASSPGTGEVEKLFF. V usage is TRBV9 and J usage is TRBJ1-4; TRBD1 matches at 10 bases. There are 15 residues in the CDR3. V gave up 4 bases and J gave up 7 bases; unmatched junction bases: 7. CDR1 is SGDLS, CDR2 YYNGEE, per germline.

This chain uses TRBV18 with TRBJ2-7, with D tentatively TRBD1 (5 bases). The germline V gene has CDR1 KGHSH and CDR2 LQKENI. The CDR3 has 14 amino acids. The V gene lost 1 base and the J gene lost 2 bases, with 9 bases spanning the gap. DNA of the CDR3: TGTGCCAGCTCACCACTGGTGGGGCCCTACGAGCAGTACTTC. Protein sequence: CASSPLVGPYEQYF.

In the case of this clone: This likely came from a read error, as a far larger clone is one base away. The sample contains more than one DNA sequence encoding this CDR3. The rearrangement joins TRBV6-5 to TRBJ2-7; the match to TRBD2 covers 8 bases. The junction had 12 bases not matched to a gene; V was cut back by 5 bases and J by 6 bases. There are 15 residues in the CDR3. Germline lookup yields CDR1 MNHEY and CDR2 SVGAGI. DNA for the CDR3: TGTGCCAGCAGTACTGGACTAGCAGGAGTCGCCGAGCAGTACTTC. Amino acids: CASSTGLAGVAEQYF.

The rearrangement links TRBV9 to TRBJ2-7; no clear D. Per the germline V gene, CDR1 is SGDLS and CDR2 is YYNGEE. V was pared by 4 bases and J by 0 bases, with 8 bases between. The CDR3 has 13 residues. CDR3: CASSPPSSYEQYF. CDR3 nucleotides: TGTGCCAGCAGCCCACCGAGCTCCTACGAGCAGTACTTC. Complete variable domain (other parts from reference TRBV9 and TRBJ2-7): DSGVTQTPKHLITATGQRVTLRCSPRSGDLSVYWYQQSLDQGLQFLIQYYNGEERAKGNILERFSAQQFPDLHSELNLSSLELGDSALYFCASSPPSSYEQYFGPGTRLTVT.

Worth noting for this clone: The same CDR3 can be traced to other DNA sequences in this sample. The V gene is TRBV28, the J gene TRBJ1-5; possibly TRBD1 for D (5 bases). V shed 3 bases and J shed 7 bases, with 7 bases lying between them. Germline loops: CDR1 MDHEN, CDR2 SYDVKM. CDR3 length equals 12 residues. CDR3 protein: CASSLRGQPQHF. For the CDR3, the DNA is TGTGCCAGCAGTTTGAGGGGCCAGCCCCAGCATTTT.

The V call is TRBV19, the J call TRBJ2-7; perhaps TRBD1 as D (5 bases). The V gene lost 5 bases and the J gene lost 3 bases, with 11 bases spanning the gap. Germline V gene lookup returns CDR1 LNHDA and CDR2 SQIVND (reference sequence). The CDR3 spans 13 residues. CDR3 bases: TGTGCCAGTAGTCCGACAGAAGGCTACGAGCAGTACTTC. Its protein product is CASSPTEGYEQYF.

This chain connects TRBV25-1 to TRBJ2-7; 7 nucleotides align to TRBD1. Germline V lookup: CDR1 MGHDK, CDR2 SYGVNS. The CDR3 consists of 12 residues. V was pared by 6 bases and J by 5 bases, with 4 bases of the junction left unmatched. The CDR3, as DNA: TGTGCCAGCAGCCAGGGGGTAGACGAGCAGTACTTC. This encodes CASSQGVDEQYF.

This clone was seen only once. A far larger clone is off by one base, so a read error is likely. The chain uses TRBV6-6 and TRBJ1-1; D remains unclear. CDR1 MNHNY and CDR2 SVGAGI come from the germline V gene (reference sequence). CDR3 size: 12 residues. CDR3 protein: CASGYSYTEAFF. Here the CDR3 DNA reads TGTGCCAGCGGTTACTCCTACACTGAAGCTTTCTTT.

The chain has TRBV10-1 and TRBJ2-7; TRBD2 aligns across 7 bases. Germline V gives CDR1 WNHNN, CDR2 SYGVQD (reference sequence). V shed 11 bases and J 2 bases; nucleotides not matched to a gene: 12. CDR3 length: 14 residues. Here the CDR3 reads CAAGRHAPAYEQYF. The CDR3 DNA is TGCGCCGCCGGGAGGCATGCCCCAGCCTACGAGCAGTACTTC.

The chain employs TRBV28 and TRBJ1-1; D may be TRBD1 (5 bases). The CDR3 runs 13 residues. Germline values: CDR1 MDHEN, CDR2 SYDVKM. V dropped 8 bases and J dropped 4 bases, with 14 bases sitting between them. CDR3: CASGDSVATEAFF. CDR3 coding DNA: TGTGCCAGCGGGGACTCTGTGGCCACTGAAGCTTTCTTT.

The V gene is TRBV7-9, the J gene TRBJ2-1; the match to TRBD2 covers 11 bases. CDR3 size: 16 residues. Germline CDR1 SEHNR, CDR2 FQNEAQ (reference sequence). J lost 3 bases, V lost 0 bases, and 1 base had no gene match. CDR3: CASSLAGLAGYNEQFF. The DNA for the CDR3 is TGTGCCAGCAGCTTAGCAGGACTAGCGGGCTACAATGAGCAGTTCTTC.

The V gene is TRBV30, the J gene TRBJ1-5, with D hard to call. Trimming stripped 4 bases from V and 2 bases from J, with 12 bases between. The CDR3 contains 14 residues. Germline V CDR1 and CDR2: GTSNPN, SVGIG (reference sequence). As DNA, the CDR3 is TGTGCCTGGACAGCCAGTGGTGGCAATCAGCCCCAGCATTTT. It translates to CAWTASGGNQPQHF.

The J gene is TRBJ2-4, the V gene TRBV4-1; TRBD2 agrees at 11 bases. Germline V gives CDR1 MGHRA, CDR2 YSYEKL. V shed 4 bases and J 0 bases; nucleotides not matched to a gene: 5. This CDR3 comprises 17 residues. CDR3 protein: CASSRAGLAVAKNIQYF. DNA for the CDR3: TGCGCCAGCAGCCGGGCGGGACTAGCGGTAGCCAAAAACATTCAGTACTTC.

V is TRBV6-1 and J is TRBJ1-2; 9 nucleotides match TRBD1. Trimming took 7 bases from V and 4 from J; bases not matched to a gene: 10. This CDR3 comprises 15 residues. Per germline, CDR1 MNHNS and CDR2 SASEGT. The CDR3 protein is CASTTQAGQGYGYTF. The CDR3 coding sequence is TGTGCCAGCACCACCCAGGCGGGACAGGGCTATGGCTACACCTTC.

This clone was observed a few times. This rearrangement joins TRBV12-5 to TRBJ2-1; D gene unclear. Trimming cost V 3 bases and J 6 bases, with 6 bases left between them. In germline, CDR1 is LGHNT, CDR2 FRNRAP. The CDR3 spans 12 residues. CDR3 sequence: CASGFGFNEQFF. The CDR3 bases are TGTGCTAGTGGTTTCGGGTTCAATGAGCAGTTCTTC.

This sequence joins TRBV10-3 and TRBJ1-3; a weak D match, TRBD1 (5 bases). Trimming stripped 2 bases from V and 4 bases from J, with 15 bases between. Germline V gene sequence: CDR1 ENHRY, CDR2 SYGVKD. The CDR3 covers 16 residues. DNA of the CDR3: TGTGCCATCAGTGAGGGGAGTCCGGGGGACGGAAACACCATATATTTT. It is translated as CAISEGSPGDGNTIYF.